The 27 T cell receptor beta chains below come from one sample, sequenced in a study of T-cell reconstitution after alpha-beta-depleted transplantation in children. Unique molecular identifiers featured in how the TCRbeta library was prepared. Each CDR3 protein is one row after TCRdb ran MiXCR on the PCR reads. The sample has around 450,000 distinct CDR3 sequences, about a sixth seen once; the top ten hold 25% to 30%. The sequenced sample was PBMCs, mostly from graft donor cells, obtained 360 days after TCRalphabeta/CD19-depleted stem cell transplant. These receptor sequences come from a boy under two years old who had a stem cell transplant for Wiskott-Aldrich syndrome, so the T cells may come from the graft donor.

The V call is TRBV18, the J call TRBJ2-1; D gene unclear. Germline-derived CDR1 and CDR2 are KGHSH and LQKENI. The CDR3 runs to 14 residues. V was trimmed by 2 bases and J by 8 bases, leaving 13 bases between them. DNA for the CDR3: TGTGCCAGCTCACCAGGGCCCCTTGGCGATGAGCAGTTCTTC. Translating it yields CASSPGPLGDEQFF.

This clonotype was recorded at least ten times. The chain links TRBV5-6 to TRBJ2-6; 7 bases align to TRBD1. The V gene end was trimmed by 5 bases and the J gene end by 2 bases; junction bases not matched to a gene: 1. The CDR3 totals 14 residues. CDR1 is SGHDT and CDR2 is YYEEEE in the germline V gene. CDR3 loop: CASRDRAGANVLTF. As DNA, the CDR3 is TGTGCCAGCAGAGACAGGGCTGGGGCCAACGTCCTGACTTTC. The full variable domain, rest sourced from reference TRBV5-6 and TRBJ2-6, is DAGVTQSPTHLIKTRGQQVTLRCSPKSGHDTVSWYQQALGQGPQFIFQYYEEEERQRGNFPDRFSGHQFPNYSSELNVNALLLGDSALYLCASRDRAGANVLTFGAGSRLTVL.

This clonotype was counted a few times. The V and J genes are TRBV6-5 and TRBJ2-7, with 7 bases matching TRBD1. Losses at the gene ends were 0 bases for V and 3 bases for J; bases not matched to a gene: 2. The CDR3 is 14 residues long. Germline CDR1 and CDR2: MNHEY and SVGAGI. The DNA of the CDR3 is TGTGCCAGCAGTTACTCCCAGGGGGTCTACGAGCAGTACTTC. Translation gives CASSYSQGVYEQYF.

This clonotype was observed a few times. The chain employs TRBV5-1 and TRBJ2-1, with 10 bases fitting TRBD1. Trimming took 4 bases from V and 4 from J; bases not matched to a gene: 14. Germline CDR1 reads SGHRS; CDR2 reads YFSETQ. The CDR3 runs to 18 residues. CDR3 protein: CASSLDRGRRGLYNEQFF. The CDR3 DNA reads TGCGCCAGCAGCCTAGACAGGGGGCGCCGAGGATTATACAATGAGCAGTTCTTC.

This sequence joins TRBV12-3 or TRBV12-4 and TRBJ2-1, with D possibly being TRBD1 (5 bases). The CDR3 covers 12 residues. V lost 4 bases to trimming and J lost 8 bases, with 9 bases between them. CDR3 coding DNA: TGTGCCAGCAGTTCCCCAGGGTATGAGCAGTTCTTC. Its protein product is CASSSPGYEQFF.

The CDR3 protein is CSVVLYRFTDTQYF. CDR3 nucleotides: TGCAGCGTTGTTTTGTATAGATTCACAGATACGCAGTATTTT. The chain carries TRBV29-1 and TRBJ2-3; D ambiguous. V lost 4 bases and J 2 bases, leaving 13 bases between the germline ends. This CDR3 spans 14 amino acids. CDR1 and CDR2 (germline): SQVTM, ANQGSEA.

This clonotype was picked up many times. The chain couples TRBV7-9 to TRBJ2-7; the match to TRBD1 covers 7 bases. CDR3 size: 14 residues. CDR1 and CDR2 from the germline V gene are SEHNR and FQNEAQ (reference sequence). With 2 bases clipped from V and 4 bases from J, the junction kept 5 bases outside the gene matches. This chain's CDR3 is CASSLSGQQYEQYF. DNA of the CDR3: TGTGCCAGCAGCTTATCGGGACAGCAATACGAGCAGTACTTC.

This clonotype was detected a few times. This chain uses TRBV2 with TRBJ2-7; D is possibly TRBD1 (5 bases). Germline assignment: CDR1 SNHLY and CDR2 FYNNEI. V was shortened by 10 bases and J by 0 bases, with 31 bases between the two germline ends. This CDR3 has 19 amino acids. The CDR3 sequence is CATSRLHQGVPESSYEQYF. The DNA for the CDR3 is TGTGCCACAAGCAGGCTCCACCAAGGGGTCCCTGAGAGCTCCTACGAGCAGTACTTC.

The chain employs TRBV10-1 and TRBJ1-1; D not resolved. Looked up from germline, CDR1 is WNHNN and CDR2 is SYGVQD (reference sequence). The CDR3 extends over 13 amino acids. V dropped 2 bases and J dropped 0 bases, with 4 bases sitting between them. The CDR3 nucleotides are TGCGCCAGCAGTGAGACGGTGAACACTGAAGCTTTCTTT. Translation: CASSETVNTEAFF.

This clonotype was found many times. V gene TRBV4-1 combines with J gene TRBJ2-7; D may be TRBD1 (6 bases). Germline CDR1 reads MGHRA; CDR2 reads YSYEKL. Between the trimmed V and J ends, which lost 1 base and 4 bases, there was a span of 17 bases. The CDR3 has 16 residues. The CDR3 nucleotides are TGCGCCAGCAGCCAAGTTCATATTTGGGACAAGTACGAGCAGTACTTC. It yields the protein CASSQVHIWDKYEQYF.

The CDR3 region has the DNA TGTGCCAGCAGCTTTACAGGGGGCTTAGTTGAAGCTTTCTTT. Translating gives CASSFTGGLVEAFF. The chain uses TRBV7-9 and TRBJ1-1; 9 bases map to TRBD1. CDR1 and CDR2 from the germline V gene are SEHNR and FQNEAQ (reference sequence). The CDR3 extends over 14 amino acids. Losses at the gene ends were 3 bases for V and 7 bases for J; bases not matched to a gene: 6.

A few counts support this clonotype. The J gene is TRBJ1-1, the V gene TRBV12-3 or TRBV12-4; D might be TRBD1 (6 bases). V was shortened by 1 base and J by 0 bases, with 15 bases between the two germline ends. This CDR3 contains 17 residues. The CDR3 sequence is CASSLDGQTLLNTEAFF. DNA of the CDR3: TGTGCCAGCAGTTTAGATGGACAGACCCTCTTGAACACTGAAGCTTTCTTT.

This clonotype was observed a few times. This chain links TRBV7-8 with TRBJ2-1; 7 bases map to TRBD2. Trimming cost V 1 base and J 4 bases; bases outside gene matches: 7. The CDR3 contains 16 residues. CDR1 and CDR2 (germline): SGHVS, FQNEAQ. CDR3 amino acids: CASSLVLRGSYNEQFF. CDR3 nucleotide sequence: TGTGCCAGCAGCTTAGTTCTGCGGGGGAGTTACAATGAGCAGTTCTTC.

This clonotype turned up a few times. The V and J genes are TRBV28 and TRBJ2-7; the D gene could be TRBD1 or TRBD2 (5 bases each). Germline CDR1 reads MDHEN; CDR2 reads SYDVKM. The ends were cut back, 3 bases at V and 3 bases at J, with 9 bases in the middle. The CDR3 is made up of 13 amino acids. CDR3 in DNA: TGTGCCAGCAGTTTTGGGGGTTTCTACGAGCAGTACTTC. Protein sequence: CASSFGGFYEQYF.

The chain has TRBV5-1 and TRBJ2-1, with 12 bases that match TRBD2. CDR1 and CDR2 from the germline V gene are SGHRS and YFSETQ. J was trimmed by 3 bases and V by 5 bases; bases with no gene match: 9. The CDR3 has 17 residues. The CDR3 nucleotides are TGCGCCAGCAGGCCCGGACTAGCGGGGAGACTCTACAATGAGCAGTTCTTC. Translating it yields CASRPGLAGRLYNEQFF.

This clonotype came up a few times. This chain joins TRBV4-3 and TRBJ2-1, with TRBD2 matching 11 bases. Germline V gives CDR1 LGHNA, CDR2 YSLEER. The V gene end was trimmed by 0 bases and the J gene end by 8 bases; junction bases not matched to a gene: 6. CDR3 length equals 16 residues. The chain's CDR3 is CASSQEWTSGLDEQFF. The CDR3 region has the DNA TGCGCCAGCAGCCAAGAGTGGACTAGCGGGTTGGATGAGCAGTTCTTC.

The chain uses TRBV15 and TRBJ2-1, with 9 bases lining up with TRBD2. The V and J ends lost 1 base and 6 bases, in that order; junction bases with no gene match: 4. Germline CDR1 reads LNHNV; CDR2 reads YYDKDF (reference sequence). The length of the CDR3 is 15 residues. CDR3 protein: CATSRVQREANEQFF. CDR3 bases: TGTGCCACCAGCAGAGTCCAGCGGGAGGCCAATGAGCAGTTCTTC. Full variable domain (rest looked up from reference TRBV15 and TRBJ2-1): DAMVIQNPRYQVTQFGKPVTLSCSQTLNHNVMYWYQQKSSQAPKLLFHYYDKDFNNEADTPDNFQSRRPNTSFCFLDIRSPGLGDTAMYLCATSRVQREANEQFFGPGTRLTVL.

J is TRBJ2-2 and V is TRBV5-5; possible D gene TRBD1, 6 bases. The CDR3 runs 15 residues. Per germline, CDR1 SGHKS and CDR2 YYEKEE (reference sequence). V was pared by 0 bases and J by 4 bases, with 10 bases between. CDR3 in amino acids: CASSLAQGITGELFF. CDR3 nucleotide sequence: TGTGCCAGCAGCTTGGCCCAGGGGATCACCGGGGAGCTGTTTTTT.

This chain connects TRBV4-1 to TRBJ2-1, with 8 bases aligning to TRBD2. The junction had 4 bases not matched to a gene; V was cut back by 3 bases and J by 3 bases. This CDR3 region has 15 residues. Germline V lookup: CDR1 MGHRA, CDR2 YSYEKL. The CDR3 nucleotides are TGCGCCAGCAGCCAGACAGCGGGGGTCTACAATGAGCAGTTCTTC. Translation: CASSQTAGVYNEQFF.

This clonotype was found a few times. The V call is TRBV18, the J call TRBJ2-7, with 8 positions matching TRBD2. Germline values: CDR1 KGHSH, CDR2 LQKENI. Losses at the gene ends were 3 bases for V and 6 bases for J; bases not matched to a gene: 7. CDR3 length equals 14 residues. As DNA, the CDR3 is TGTGCCAGCTCACCGCACCGGACTAGCCGCGAGCAGTACTTC. Encoded protein: CASSPHRTSREQYF.

V is TRBV12-3 or TRBV12-4 and J is TRBJ1-6; D is ambiguous. The CDR3 has 14 residues. V gave up 3 bases and J gave up 8 bases, with 11 bases separating them. This CDR3 reads CASSLRADYSPLHF. In DNA, the CDR3 is TGTGCCAGCAGTTTGCGGGCCGACTATTCACCCCTCCACTTT.

In this sample, this clonotype turned up a few times. This rearrangement joins TRBV28 to TRBJ2-7; D is ambiguous. Trimming cost V 6 bases and J 0 bases, with 15 bases left between them. This CDR3 is 15 amino acids long. From germline, CDR1 is MDHEN and CDR2 SYDVKM. In DNA, the CDR3 is TGTGCCAGCAGACTCTACGGGTTCGGCTCCTACGAGCAGTACTTC. Amino acids: CASRLYGFGSYEQYF.

This clonotype was seen a handful of times. V and J are TRBV11-2 and TRBJ2-1; D may be TRBD1 (5 bases). The V and J ends lost 5 bases and 5 bases respectively, with 22 bases between them. Germline-derived CDR1 and CDR2 are SGHAT and FQNNGV. There are 17 residues in the CDR3. CDR3 amino acids: CASSPQSIPVGDNEQFF. The CDR3 nucleotides read TGTGCCAGCAGCCCCCAATCCATCCCCGTAGGGGACAATGAGCAGTTCTTC.

The chain is built from TRBV20-1 and TRBJ2-7; D remains ambiguous. The CDR3 has 13 residues. The V gene lost 1 base and the J gene lost 1 base, with 8 bases spanning the gap. Germline lookup yields CDR1 DFQATT and CDR2 SNEGSKA (reference sequence). DNA of the CDR3: TGCAGTGCTAGAGCGAAGAGATCCTACGAGCAGTACTTC. This gives the protein CSARAKRSYEQYF.

This clonotype has a handful of counts. The rearrangement links TRBV18 to TRBJ2-5, with D unclear. Germline V gene sequence: CDR1 KGHSH, CDR2 LQKENI. The CDR3 runs 16 residues. V dropped 3 bases and J dropped 3 bases, with 17 bases sitting between them. The CDR3 DNA follows: TGTGCCAGCTCACCTGAAACATGGGCATCGAAAGAGACCCAGTACTTC. Translation gives CASSPETWASKETQYF.

This chain joins TRBV7-9 and TRBJ2-5, with 10 nucleotides matching TRBD1. V gave up 5 bases and J gave up 5 bases; unmatched junction bases: 11. This CDR3 region has 16 residues. CDR1 SEHNR and CDR2 FQNEAQ come from the germline V gene (reference sequence). The CDR3 loop is CASSARDRGRRETQYF. The CDR3 DNA sequence: TGTGCCAGCAGCGCACGGGACAGGGGTAGAAGGGAGACCCAGTACTTC.

This clonotype was seen ten or more times. V gene TRBV7-9 combines with J gene TRBJ2-7, with 9 bases identical to TRBD1. The length of the CDR3 is 15 residues. Germline V CDR1 and CDR2: SEHNR, FQNEAQ (reference sequence). V was clipped by 6 bases and J by 2 bases; unmatched bases: 8. The chain's CDR3 is CASSSPGQGPYEQYF. As DNA, the CDR3 is TGTGCCAGCAGTTCTCCGGGACAGGGCCCCTACGAGCAGTACTTC. Based on the CDR3 plus reference TRBV7-9 and TRBJ2-7, the full variable domain is DTGVSQNPRHKITKRGQNVTFRCDPISEHNRLYWYRQTLGQGPEFLTYFQNEAQLEKSRLLSDRFSAERPKGSFSTLEIQRTEQGDSAMYLCASSSPGQGPYEQYFGPGTRLTVT.